This T cell receptor (beta chain) derives from a study of blood T cell repertoires in COVID-19. Turning to the study itself: The study drew acute and convalescent COVID-19 samples from the United States, Italy and Spain. Sources were T cells, B-cell-depleted T cells, or PBMCs; the material itself was cDNA or gDNA.

Per the authors' pipeline: Researchers report that nucleated cell counts were estimated from reference gene primer amplification. Only in-frame clones appear in the TCRdb table, and some are missing; sequencing was by immunoSEQ multiplex PCR. V and J calls and clone size follow that table, whereas D and trimming were derived from the DNA. The sample has roughly 81,000 clones, approximately 82% seen once. The source material was peripheral blood. This TCR came from a woman in her 70s with acute or convalescent COVID-19.

The CDR3 reads CASSPGTANTEAFF. The CDR3 coding sequence is TGCGCCAGCAGCCCAGGGACAGCGAACACTGAAGCTTTCTTT. The genes are TRBV5-1 and TRBJ1-1; 7 positions match TRBD1. The J segment lost 1 base and the V segment lost 4 bases, leaving 4 bases of the junction unmatched. Germline V gene lookup returns CDR1 SGHRS and CDR2 YFSETQ. The CDR3 length is 14 residues.